The clone carrying this TCR beta chain was seen only a few times. Original handling: For nucleated cells, counts were estimated from reference gene primer amplification. Sequencing was performed with immunoSEQ multiplex PCR; in TCRdb, only in-frame clones are kept and a portion is missing. Clonal size and the V and J genes are those of that table, whereas D and trimming came from the DNA. The sample holds roughly 240,000 clones, about four fifths seen once. This specimen belongs to a study of blood T cell repertoires in COVID-19. In germline, CDR1 is SGHKS, CDR2 YYEKEE (reference sequence). Deletions cut 4 bases from V and 5 bases from J, with 18 bases between. The CDR3 totals 16 residues.

The receptor was isolated from a woman between 65 and 79 years old with acute or convalescent COVID-19. Material: peripheral blood. The chain has TRBV5-5 and TRBJ1-4; possible D gene TRBD1, 5 bases. The CDR3 sequence: CASSLTGLTINEKLFF. As DNA, the CDR3 is TGTGCCAGCAGCCTAACGGGACTCACTATAAATGAAAAACTGTTTTTT.